The 19 T cell receptor beta chains reported below all come from one sample, sequenced in a study of CD8 T cells in Susac syndrome. Random hexamers were used to reverse transcribe roughly 0.5 to 1 ug of RNA. TCRdb recomputed calls from the immunoSEQ multiplex PCR reads with MiXCR, one row per CDR3 protein. The sample has some 260,000 distinct CDR3 sequences; around 84% are singletons. Sequencing was carried out using CD8+ T cells from PBMCs. These receptors all come from a human donor with multiple sclerosis.

The chain employs TRBV11-2 and TRBJ2-2; D unresolved. The CDR3 is 14 amino acids. Between the trimmed V and J ends, which lost 5 bases and 4 bases, there was a span of 11 bases. The germline CDR1 and CDR2 sequences are SGHAT and FQNNGV. The CDR3 spells CASSPGLRTGELFF. The DNA of the CDR3 is TGTGCCAGCAGCCCCGGGCTACGCACCGGGGAGCTGTTTTTT.

The chain combines TRBV28 with TRBJ1-1; 8 bases line up with TRBD1. Germline V gene sequence: CDR1 MDHEN, CDR2 SYDVKM. The junction had 13 bases not matched to a gene; V was cut back by 4 bases and J by 3 bases. The CDR3 is 17 residues long. CDR3 sequence: CASSSSGGWAGDTEAFF. DNA for the CDR3: TGTGCCAGCAGTTCCTCAGGGGGCTGGGCGGGGGACACTGAAGCTTTCTTT.

This chain joins TRBV28 and TRBJ1-5, with D possibly TRBD1 on 5 matching bases. The CDR3 has 15 amino acids. V was clipped by 6 bases and J by 5 bases, with 17 bases between them. Germline CDR1 MDHEN, CDR2 SYDVKM. CDR3 protein: CASSSTDRKDQPQHF. As DNA, the CDR3 is TGTGCCAGCAGCTCCACCGACAGAAAGGATCAGCCCCAGCATTTT.

The V gene is TRBV4-1, the J gene TRBJ2-6; no clear D. This CDR3 is 16 amino acids long. V was clipped by 6 bases and J by 0 bases, with 12 bases between them. Looked up from germline, CDR1 is MGHRA and CDR2 is YSYEKL. The CDR3 here is CASRHGTLSGANVLTF. The CDR3 DNA follows: TGCGCCAGCAGGCACGGAACGCTCTCTGGGGCCAACGTCCTGACTTTC.

V and J are TRBV27 and TRBJ1-1; D is perhaps TRBD1 (5 bases). CDR3 length: 14 residues. The V end was cut by 2 bases, the J end by 11 bases, with 18 bases between. Germline loops: CDR1 MNHEY, CDR2 SMNVEV (reference sequence). Here the CDR3 reads CASSLSRGPPEAFF. CDR3 nucleotides: TGTGCCAGCAGTTTAAGCCGGGGCCCCCCGGAGGCTTTCTTT.

This chain uses TRBV7-9 with TRBJ1-4; no clear D gene. Trimming left V 5 bases short and J 2 bases short, with 3 bases between. The CDR3 runs 12 residues. Germline loops: CDR1 SEHNR, CDR2 FQNEAQ (reference sequence). The CDR3 sequence: CASSRTNEKLFF. The CDR3 bases are TGTGCCAGCAGCCGTACTAATGAAAAACTGTTTTTT.

The chain uses TRBV9 and TRBJ2-3; a weak D match, TRBD1 (6 bases). The CDR3 is 16 residues long. Looked up from germline, CDR1 is SGDLS and CDR2 is YYNGEE. V lost 2 bases to trimming and J lost 0 bases, with 13 bases between them. The CDR3 loop reads CASSVRTATSTDTQYF. The CDR3 DNA reads as TGTGCCAGCAGCGTCCGGACAGCCACTAGCACAGATACGCAGTATTTT.

The chain joins TRBV12-3 or TRBV12-4 to TRBJ2-1; 9 bases are shared with TRBD2. This CDR3 comprises 15 residues. V was pared by 6 bases and J by 7 bases, with 10 bases of the junction left unmatched. The CDR3 here is CASSPLIAGENEQFF. The CDR3 region has the DNA TGTGCCAGCAGCCCGTTAATAGCGGGAGAAAATGAGCAGTTCTTC.

CDR3 coding DNA: TGCAGCGTTGAAGGTTGGACAGGGAACTATGGCTACACCTTC. Translating gives CSVEGWTGNYGYTF. This chain joins TRBV29-1 and TRBJ1-2; 8 bases align to TRBD1. Germline V gene data show CDR1 as SQVTM and CDR2 as ANQGSEA. Trimming at V came to 1 base and at J to 2 bases, leaving 3 bases not matched to a gene. The CDR3 has 14 residues.

This chain connects TRBV19 to TRBJ2-1; D call uncertain. This CDR3 comprises 11 residues. Germline V gives CDR1 LNHDA, CDR2 SQIVND (reference sequence). V was shortened by 3 bases and J by 7 bases, with 4 bases between the two germline ends. The CDR3 region has the DNA TGTGCCAGTAGTATGGGGAATGAGCAGTTCTTC. Translation gives CASSMGNEQFF. Full variable domain (remainder filled in from reference TRBV19 and TRBJ2-1): DGGITQSPKYLFRKEGQNVTLSCEQNLNHDAMYWYRQDPGQGLRLIYYSQIVNDFQKGDIAEGYSVSREKKESFPLTVTSAQKNPTAFYLCASSMGNEQFFGPGTRLTVL.

This chain uses TRBV6-1 with TRBJ1-1, with TRBD1 as a possible D gene (6 bases). V lost 6 bases and J lost 10, with 12 bases in between. This CDR3 contains 11 residues. Germline loops: CDR1 MNHNS, CDR2 SASEGT. The CDR3 region has the DNA TGTGCCAGCAGGTACAGGGAACTAGCTTTCTTT. Translated, it gives CASRYRELAFF.

This rearrangement joins TRBV28 to TRBJ1-2, with TRBD1 as a possible D gene (6 bases). Germline lookup yields CDR1 MDHEN and CDR2 SYDVKM. V gave up 3 bases and J gave up 4 bases, with 21 bases separating them. The CDR3 contains 17 residues. CDR3 coding DNA: TGTGCCAGCAGTTTCCCCACCCTAGGGGGGACCGGCTATGGCTACACCTTC. Its protein is CASSFPTLGGTGYGYTF.

V is TRBV4-1 and J is TRBJ2-1; no clear D. Looked up from germline, CDR1 is MGHRA and CDR2 is YSYEKL. The V gene lost 0 bases and the J gene lost 0 bases, with 24 bases spanning the gap. CDR3 length equals 21 residues. The CDR3 coding sequence is TGCGCCAGCAGCCAAGAGTCATTGTCGGATTGGGCTCGACCCTCCTACAATGAGCAGTTCTTC. Residues: CASSQESLSDWARPSYNEQFF.

The CDR3 DNA follows: TGTGCCAGCACCATAGGGGTCCGGGACAGCCACGGGAATGAGCAGTTCTTC. Its translation is CASTIGVRDSHGNEQFF. This chain joins TRBV7-9 and TRBJ2-1, with 7 nucleotides matching TRBD1. This CDR3 spans 17 amino acids. The ends lost 7 bases at V and 7 bases at J; junction bases unmatched: 19. Germline V CDR1 and CDR2: SEHNR, FQNEAQ (reference sequence).

DNA of the CDR3: TGTGCCAGCACCCCAGTGGGGCGGAGGACAGGCCCTTACAATGAGCAGTTCTTC. It codes for CASTPVGRRTGPYNEQFF. The rearrangement uses TRBV28 and TRBJ2-1, with 7 bases aligning to TRBD1. Losses at the gene ends were 7 bases for V and 4 bases for J; bases not matched to a gene: 19. The CDR3 runs to 18 residues. Germline lookup yields CDR1 MDHEN and CDR2 SYDVKM. Full variable domain (outside the CDR3, taken from reference TRBV28 and TRBJ2-1): DVKVTQSSRYLVKRTGEKVFLECVQDMDHENMFWYRQDPGLGLRLIYFSYDVKMKEKGDIPEGYSVSREKKERFSLILESASTNQTSMYLCASTPVGRRTGPYNEQFFGPGTRLTVL.

This clonotype was observed a single time. V usage is TRBV20-1 and J usage is TRBJ2-7; D possibly corresponds to TRBD1 (5 bases). Germline CDR1 and CDR2: DFQATT and SNEGSKA (reference sequence). The CDR3 consists of 15 residues. The V end was cut by 6 bases, the J end by 0 bases, with 18 bases between. The CDR3 loop reads CSAKPPYRSSYEQYF. The CDR3 DNA reads as TGCAGTGCCAAACCCCCCTACAGGAGCTCCTACGAGCAGTACTTC.

The J gene is TRBJ1-1, the V gene TRBV6-5; no firm D call. V lost 6 bases to trimming and J lost 4 bases, with 6 bases between them. This CDR3 region has 11 residues. The germline gives CDR1 MNHEY, CDR2 SVGAGI. DNA for the CDR3: TGTGCCAGCAGATTACTCACTGAAGCTTTCTTT. Translating it yields CASRLLTEAFF.

This sequence joins TRBV6-5 and TRBJ2-3, with D perhaps assigned TRBD1 or TRBD2 (5 bases each). The CDR3 runs 15 residues. Trimming pared 2 bases from V and 0 bases from J, leaving 9 bases between. CDR1 is MNHEY and CDR2 is SVGAGI in the germline V gene. The CDR3 protein is CASSYGGPSTDTQYF. CDR3 bases: TGTGCCAGCAGTTACGGGGGACCTAGCACAGATACGCAGTATTTT.

The rearrangement uses TRBV10-3 and TRBJ2-1; TRBD2 might be the D (6 bases). V lost 3 bases, J lost 5 bases, and 14 bases lay in between. The CDR3 runs to 15 residues. Germline lookup yields CDR1 ENHRY and CDR2 SYGVKD. CDR3 residues: CAISDRLASDNEQFF. Here the CDR3 DNA reads TGTGCCATCAGTGATCGGCTAGCGTCCGACAATGAGCAGTTCTTC.